Detailed here is one T cell receptor beta chain. The sample is drawn from a study of cytomegalovirus exposure and HLA in healthy donors. Trimming removed 4 bases at V and 7 bases at J, with 11 bases between. The CDR3 contains 12 residues. The germline V gene has CDR1 SQVTM and CDR2 ANQGSEA. Primers included in the PCR were 60 Vbeta and 13 Jbeta primers. The table came from immunoSEQ multiplex PCR; TCRdb's copy has only in-frame clones and leaves some out. The sample holds some 80,000 clones; about four fifths are singletons and the top ten take around 1.5%. This clonotype was sampled from a man aged 40-49 years in good health and CMV-seronegative. Sequencing used PBMCs. The chain employs TRBV29-1 and TRBJ1-5; D unresolved. The CDR3 sequence is CSVAGIGQPQHF. The DNA of the CDR3 is TGCAGCGTTGCCGGGATAGGACAGCCCCAGCATTTT.